Shown below are 22 T cell receptor beta chains from a single sample sequenced in a study of spatial heterogeneity in lung cancer. TCRdb re-called the 5' RACE reads through MiXCR, storing one row per CDR3 protein. The sample holds roughly 8,000 distinct CDR3 sequences, roughly 8.6% seen once. Time point specified: sample taken at primary tumor resection. The sequenced sample was PBMCs, obtained at surgery. Every receptor here comes from a male donor with early-stage non-small cell lung cancer.

This clonotype was observed many times. This chain connects TRBV30 to TRBJ1-3, with D tentatively TRBD1 (5 bases). Germline loops: CDR1 GTSNPN, CDR2 SVGIG (reference sequence). This CDR3 is 13 amino acids long. V was clipped by 8 bases and J by 1 base, with 12 bases between them. CDR3 in amino acids: CAGDGLSGNTIYF. CDR3 sequence (DNA): TGTGCCGGGGACGGGCTTTCTGGAAACACCATATATTTT. The full variable domain, with the rest looked up from reference TRBV30 and TRBJ1-3, is SQTIHQWPATLVQPVGSPLSLECTVEGTSNPNLYWYRQAAGRGLQLLFYSVGIGQISSEVPQNLSASRPQDRQFILSSKKLLLSDSGFYLCAGDGLSGNTIYFGEGSWLTVV.

This clonotype was seen a single time. V and J are TRBV4-2 and TRBJ2-3; the match to TRBD2 covers 7 bases. In germline, CDR1 is LGHNA, CDR2 YNFKEQ. This CDR3 has 18 residues. With 0 bases clipped from V and 4 bases from J, the junction kept 13 bases outside the gene matches. The CDR3 reads CASSQERRGGRVADTQYF. In nucleotides, the CDR3 is TGTGCCAGCAGCCAAGAAAGACGCGGCGGGAGAGTGGCAGATACGCAGTATTTT.

In its sample, this clonotype was seen many times. CDR3 sequence reads: CASRFSGDGNQPQHF. The CDR3 bases are TGTGCCAGCAGGTTCTCCGGGGATGGCAATCAGCCCCAGCATTTT. The gene calls are TRBV12-3 or TRBV12-4 and TRBJ1-5; D is unresolved. Trimming cost V 6 bases and J 2 bases, with 14 bases left between them. This CDR3 has 15 amino acids.

This clonotype is categorized as medium-sized. The DNA for the CDR3 is TGTGCCATCAGTGAGTCAGGGGAAAAACTGTTTTTT. Its protein is CAISESGEKLFF. The chain couples TRBV10-3 to TRBJ1-4, with D unresolved. The CDR3 consists of 12 residues. Trimming stripped 0 bases from V and 8 bases from J, with 4 bases between. CDR1 ENHRY and CDR2 SYGVKD come from the germline V gene.

This clonotype came up many times. Germline and junction disagree at one end, which may indicate a read error. This chain connects TRBV29-1 to TRBJ2-3; D may be TRBD1 (6 bases). The CDR3 extends over 14 amino acids. Germline CDR1 and CDR2: SQVTM and ANQGSEA. CDR3 DNA sequence: TGCAGCGTTCGGCAGGGGTCTAACACAGATACGCAGTGTTTT. This gives the protein CSVRQGSNTDTQCF.

This clonotype was seen repeatedly, ten times or more. V and J are TRBV20-1 and TRBJ2-1, with TRBD1 matching over 9 bases. The CDR3 loop spans 14 amino acids. Germline V gives CDR1 DFQATT, CDR2 SNEGSKA (reference sequence). V dropped 6 bases and J dropped 6; count of bases not matched to a gene: 9. CDR3 DNA sequence: TGCAGTGCCAACCCCGGGACAGGGAGCAATGAGCAGTTCTTC. It is translated as CSANPGTGSNEQFF.

This clonotype has at least ten counts. This sequence joins TRBV10-3 and TRBJ1-3; tentatively, D is TRBD1 (5 bases). V was pared by 2 bases and J by 2 bases, with 10 bases between. The CDR3 sequence is 15 residues long. CDR1 ENHRY and CDR2 SYGVKD come from the germline V gene. The CDR3 sequence is CAISEDSLPGNTIYF. The CDR3 DNA follows: TGTGCCATCAGTGAGGACAGTCTTCCTGGAAACACCATATATTTT.

In this sample, this clonotype turned up many times. The genes are TRBV7-2 and TRBJ2-2, with TRBD2 matching over 11 bases. This CDR3 contains 15 residues. V lost 5 bases to trimming and J lost 13 bases; unmatched junction nucleotides: 12. The germline V gene encodes CDR1 SGHTA and CDR2 FQGNSA. CDR3 DNA: TGTGCCAGCAGCCCGCTACTAGCGGGAGAGGGAGTGCTGTTTTTT. As protein: CASSPLLAGEGVLFF.

Only a few counts were recorded for this clonotype. The CDR3 DNA reads as TGCGCCAGCAGCTTGACTAGCGGGAGACAGGGAGGTGAGCAGTTCTTC. Translating gives CASSLTSGRQGGEQFF. V is TRBV5-1 and J is TRBJ2-1; 11 bases map to TRBD2. With V trimmed by 1 base and J by 9 bases, 9 bases remained unmatched. The CDR3 extends over 16 amino acids. Germline-derived CDR1 and CDR2 are SGHRS and YFSETQ.

The rearrangement links TRBV18 to TRBJ2-3; 7 nucleotides align to TRBD1. Germline V lookup: CDR1 KGHSH, CDR2 LQKENI. The CDR3 is made up of 14 amino acids. V lost 6 bases to trimming and J lost 5 bases; unmatched junction nucleotides: 8. In DNA form, the CDR3 reads TGTGCCAGCTCCCCCGGGACAGATCGAGATACGCAGTATTTT. Its protein product is CASSPGTDRDTQYF.

This rearrangement joins TRBV18 to TRBJ2-7; the D gene could be TRBD1 or TRBD2 (5 bases each). CDR3 length: 14 amino acids. V was cut by 6 bases and J by 1 base, with 13 bases left in between. CDR1 and CDR2 from the germline V gene are KGHSH and LQKENI. The DNA of the CDR3 is TGTGCCAGCTCCGGGGACGAATCATCCTACGAGCAGTACGTC. Protein: CASSGDESSYEQYV.

This clonotype was found many times. The V call is TRBV4-2, the J call TRBJ2-5, with 9 bases fitting TRBD2. The CDR3 is made up of 16 amino acids. V was pared by 4 bases and J by 5 bases, with 11 bases of the junction left unmatched. Germline V gives CDR1 LGHNA, CDR2 YNFKEQ. The DNA for the CDR3 is TGTGCCAGCAGCCTAAGACCGACTAGCGGAGGGGAGACCCAGTACTTC. Protein product: CASSLRPTSGGETQYF.

This clonotype is categorized as medium-sized. This chain links TRBV11-1 with TRBJ2-5, with 10 nucleotides matching TRBD2. The ends lost 4 bases at V and 0 bases at J; junction bases unmatched: 5. Per the germline V gene, CDR1 is SGHAT and CDR2 is FQDESV (reference sequence). This CDR3 is built from 16 residues. DNA of the CDR3: TGTGCCAGCAGCTCGAAAGCGGGGGGGTACCAAGAGACCCAGTACTTC. Encoded protein: CASSSKAGGYQETQYF. Full variable domain (remainder filled in from reference TRBV11-1 and TRBJ2-5): EAEVAQSPRYKITEKSQAVAFWCDPISGHATLYWYRQILGQGPELLVQFQDESVVDDSQLPKDRFSAERLKGVDSTLKIQPAELGDSAMYLCASSSKAGGYQETQYFGPGTRLLVL.

This clonotype is medium-sized within its sample. The chain is built from TRBV11-3 and TRBJ2-7, with D uncertain. Germline loops: CDR1 SGHNT, CDR2 YENEEA. The CDR3 has 12 residues. Trimming removed 6 bases from V and 0 bases from J, with 6 bases in between. The DNA for the CDR3 is TGTGCCAGCAGATTGTCCTCCTACGAGCAGTACTTC. Protein: CASRLSSYEQYF. Complete variable domain (other parts from reference TRBV11-3 and TRBJ2-7): EAGVVQSPRYKIIEKKQPVAFWCNPISGHNTLYWYLQNLGQGPELLIRYENEEAVDDSQLPKDRFSAERLKGVDSTLKIQPAELGDSAVYLCASRLSSYEQYFGPGTRLTVT.

This clonotype was found many times. The chain employs TRBV6-6 and TRBJ2-2, with D perhaps matching TRBD1 (7 bases). This CDR3 has 13 residues. V lost 8 bases and J 1 base, leaving 8 bases between the germline ends. Per germline, CDR1 MNHNY and CDR2 SVGAGI (reference sequence). CDR3: CASQGGNTGELFF. The CDR3 DNA reads as TGTGCCAGCCAGGGGGGGAACACCGGGGAGCTGTTTTTT.

This clonotype was picked up many times. The genes are TRBV5-1 and TRBJ2-3; 8 bases are a match to TRBD2. This CDR3 spans 16 amino acids. The J segment lost 4 bases and the V segment lost 0 bases, leaving 7 bases of the junction unmatched. CDR1 and CDR2 from the germline V gene are SGHRS and YFSETQ. The DNA of the CDR3 is TGCGCCAGCAGCTTGGAGTTGGCGGGAGGACCAGATACGCAGTATTTT. Amino acids: CASSLELAGGPDTQYF.

With regard to this clonotype: A much larger clone sits a single nucleotide away, making a read error possible. J is TRBJ2-5 and V is TRBV28, with TRBD2 matching over 12 bases. CDR1 is MDHEN, CDR2 SYDVKM, per germline. The CDR3 length is 16 residues. The V segment lost 5 bases and the J segment 3 bases; nucleotides outside the gene matches: 7. CDR3 nucleotide sequence: TGTGCCAGCAGTGCCATTCTAGCGGGAGGGGAAGAGACCCAGTACTTC. As protein: CASSAILAGGEETQYF.

This clonotype was recorded many times. The chain joins TRBV6-5 to TRBJ2-5; 11 bases fit TRBD1. V shed 3 bases and J 1 base; nucleotides not matched to a gene: 7. The CDR3 sequence is 17 residues long. CDR1 and CDR2 (germline): MNHEY, SVGAGI. The CDR3 is CASSYGTGGSGQETQYF. Here the CDR3 DNA reads TGTGCCAGCAGTTATGGGACAGGGGGAAGCGGCCAAGAGACCCAGTACTTC.

This clonotype was counted ten times or more. The V gene is TRBV20-1, the J gene TRBJ1-4; D perhaps matches TRBD1 (5 bases). Germline V gives CDR1 DFQATT, CDR2 SNEGSKA (reference sequence). The V gene lost 5 bases and the J gene lost 7 bases, with 14 bases spanning the gap. This CDR3 comprises 13 residues. The CDR3 here is CSALGRAGEKLFF. The CDR3, as DNA: TGCAGTGCTCTTGGCAGGGCGGGTGAAAAACTGTTTTTT.

The genes are TRBV28 and TRBJ2-3; D possibly corresponds to TRBD2 (6 bases). The CDR3 loop spans 13 amino acids. Trimming left V 8 bases short and J 2 bases short, with 11 bases between. Germline V gene data show CDR1 as MDHEN and CDR2 as SYDVKM. For the CDR3, the DNA is TGTGCCAGCCGCGGGATCACCACAGATACGCAGTATTTT. It is translated as CASRGITTDTQYF.

Note on this clonotype: At one boundary the junction diverges from the germline segment, which might be a read error. This chain connects TRBV5-1 to TRBJ2-7, with D maybe TRBD1 (5 bases). CDR3 size: 15 residues. The germline V gene has CDR1 SGHRS and CDR2 YFSETQ. The CDR3, as DNA: TGCGCCAGCAGCTTGGGACAGACAAGCTCCTACGAGCGGTACTTC. It yields the protein CASSLGQTSSYERYF.

In regard to this clonotype: A much larger clone lies a single base off, so this may be a read error. This chain joins TRBV6-1 and TRBJ2-5; D is unresolved. CDR1 and CDR2 from the germline V gene are MNHNS and SASEGT. The CDR3 runs to 11 residues. CDR3 coding DNA: TGTGTCAGCAGCCTCCAAGAGACCCAGTACTTC. It is translated as CVSSLQETQYF.